Shown below are 17 T cell receptor beta chains from a single sample sequenced in a study of T cells after posttransplantation cyclophosphamide. Measured with immunoSEQ multiplex PCR; TCRdb has only the in-frame clones, and not every one. The repertoire holds around 9,200 clones, roughly nine tenths seen once, with 1.6% in the top ten. Sequenced: memory CD4+ T cells sorted from PBMCs. The receptors were sampled from a woman aged 55-75 years in good health, CMV-negative, and a related stem cell transplant donor.

J is TRBJ1-2 and V is TRBV7-9; 8 positions agree with TRBD1. With 5 bases clipped from V and 4 bases from J, the junction kept 0 bases outside the gene matches. Germline assignment: CDR1 SEHNR and CDR2 FQNEAQ (reference sequence). This CDR3 has 12 amino acids. CDR3 amino acids: CASSDRGYGYTF. DNA for the CDR3: TGTGCCAGCAGCGACAGGGGCTATGGCTACACCTTC.

This clone was counted a few times. The gene calls are TRBV7-3 and TRBJ1-5, with D unresolved. The length of the CDR3 is 13 residues. Trimming pared 2 bases from V and 6 bases from J, leaving 8 bases between. Per the germline V gene, CDR1 is SGHTA and CDR2 is FQGTGA. CDR3 DNA: TGTGCCAGCAGCTTAGAGGGAGGTCAGCCCCAGCATTTT. This codes for CASSLEGGQPQHF.

Worth noting for this clone: The junction departs from germline at one end; a sequencing error may be responsible. The same CDR3 arises from other DNA sequences in this sample as well. The CDR3 bases are TGTGCCAGCAGCGCGGGACACCGCGGCGGCTCCTATAATTCCCCCCTCCACTTT. Its translation is CASSAGHRGGSYNSPLHF. This chain links TRBV9 with TRBJ1-6; weak D call: TRBD1 (6 bases). CDR3 size: 18 residues. Looked up from germline, CDR1 is SGDLS and CDR2 is YYNGEE.

The chain is built from TRBV30 and TRBJ2-5; no clear D gene. The V end was cut by 1 base, the J end by 5 bases, with 5 bases between. The V gene's germline CDR1 is GTSNPN and CDR2 SVGIG (reference sequence). The CDR3 sequence is 11 residues long. CDR3 coding DNA: TGTGCCTGGAGTGGGCGGGAGACCCAGTACTTC. Protein product: CAWSGRETQYF.

This rearrangement joins TRBV9 to TRBJ1-4; maybe TRBD1 (6 bases). The germline gives CDR1 SGDLS, CDR2 YYNGEE. V lost 3 bases and J lost 7, with 13 bases in between. This CDR3 region has 14 residues. The chain's CDR3 is CASSATGSTEKLFF. CDR3 DNA sequence: TGTGCCAGCAGCGCCACAGGGTCCACTGAAAAACTGTTTTTT.

The chain couples TRBV30 to TRBJ1-1; D gene unclear. Trimming stripped 6 bases from V and 0 bases from J, with 11 bases between. The CDR3 contains 13 residues. Germline CDR1 and CDR2: GTSNPN and SVGIG (reference sequence). CDR3 coding DNA: TGTGCCTGCCTTCGGGGATTGAACACTGAAGCTTTCTTT. It translates to CACLRGLNTEAFF.

This chain joins TRBV5-6 and TRBJ2-3; 11 nucleotides match TRBD2. CDR1 is SGHDT, CDR2 YYEEEE, per germline. V shed 4 bases, J shed 7 bases, and the junction held 5 bases outside the gene matches. CDR3 length: 14 amino acids. The CDR3 bases are TGTGCCAGCAGCCCTGTAGCGGGGGGGTATACGCAGTATTTT. Translation gives CASSPVAGGYTQYF.

The V gene is TRBV7-8, the J gene TRBJ2-7; tentatively, D is TRBD1 (6 bases). V shed 1 base and J shed 0 bases, with 10 bases lying between them. CDR3 length equals 15 residues. Germline CDR1 reads SGHVS; CDR2 reads FQNEAQ. The CDR3 sequence: CASSLGQAGSYEQYV. The CDR3 coding sequence is TGTGCCAGCAGCTTAGGACAGGCCGGCTCCTACGAGCAGTACGTC.

The V call is TRBV11-1, the J call TRBJ2-7, with D maybe TRBD1 (5 bases). CDR3 size: 17 residues. Per germline, CDR1 SGHAT and CDR2 FQDESV (reference sequence). The V gene lost 2 bases and the J gene lost 0 bases, with 17 bases spanning the gap. The CDR3 sequence: CASSLRTGPKSSYEQYF. CDR3 bases: TGTGCCAGCAGCTTACGAACAGGCCCCAAAAGCTCCTACGAGCAGTACTTC.

The rearrangement links TRBV11-1 to TRBJ2-2, with TRBD1 matching 11 bases. Germline CDR1 and CDR2: SGHAT and FQDESV (reference sequence). J was trimmed by 5 bases and V by 0 bases; bases with no gene match: 2. The CDR3 covers 16 residues. DNA of the CDR3: TGTGCCAGCAGCTTAGCCGGACAGGGGGCTACCGGGGAGCTGTTTTTT. Amino acid sequence: CASSLAGQGATGELFF.

V gene TRBV29-1 combines with J gene TRBJ2-2; D gene uncertain. CDR1 SQVTM and CDR2 ANQGSEA come from the germline V gene. V shed 5 bases and J shed 0 bases, with 10 bases lying between them. The CDR3 extends over 14 amino acids. The CDR3 DNA is TGCAGCGTTCGCGGCCGTACGAACACCGGGGAGCTGTTTTTT. Residues: CSVRGRTNTGELFF.

This rearrangement joins TRBV11-2 to TRBJ1-1, with a tentative D call TRBD1 (6 bases). V lost 3 bases and J lost 7, with 15 bases in between. The CDR3 is 14 amino acids. Germline assignment: CDR1 SGHAT and CDR2 FQNNGV. CDR3 amino acids: CASSFITGLSEAFF. As DNA, the CDR3 is TGTGCCAGCAGCTTTATTACAGGGTTGAGTGAAGCTTTCTTT.

The chain links TRBV18 to TRBJ2-1, with D perhaps matching TRBD2 (6 bases). Germline CDR1 is KGHSH and CDR2 is LQKENI. The CDR3 is made up of 15 amino acids. V lost 6 bases and J lost 6, with 18 bases in between. CDR3 nucleotide sequence: TGTGCCAGCTCGAGGACAAGCGGGTCGGTCAATGAGCAGTTCTTC. Its protein product is CASSRTSGSVNEQFF.

The V and J genes are TRBV4-1 and TRBJ2-5; 11 bases map to TRBD2. CDR1 and CDR2 (germline): MGHRA, YSYEKL. The V and J ends lost 4 bases and 4 bases, in that order; junction bases with no gene match: 5. The CDR3 has 15 residues. Written as DNA, the CDR3 is TGCGCCAGCAGCCCGACTAGCGGGATACGAGAGACCCAGTACTTC. Amino acids: CASSPTSGIRETQYF.

CDR3 sequence: CASSPLRSAGGEQFF. The CDR3 DNA sequence: TGTGCCAGTAGTCCCCTTAGGTCGGCCGGGGGTGAGCAGTTCTTC. This chain links TRBV19 with TRBJ2-1, with a possible D match to TRBD2 (6 bases). Germline loops: CDR1 LNHDA, CDR2 SQIVND (reference sequence). Trimming cost V 5 bases and J 9 bases, with 20 bases left between them. This CDR3 has 15 amino acids.

This sequence joins TRBV11-3 and TRBJ2-1, with TRBD2 matching 14 bases. Germline lookup yields CDR1 SGHNT and CDR2 YENEEA. J lost 7 bases, V lost 1 base, and 3 bases had no gene match. This CDR3 spans 16 amino acids. The DNA for the CDR3 is TGTGCCAGCAGCTTAGGACTAGCGGGAGGGGGTAATGAGCAGTTCTTC. This gives the protein CASSLGLAGGGNEQFF.

This sequence joins TRBV5-4 and TRBJ1-2; D gene ambiguous. The V gene lost 2 bases and the J gene lost 8 bases, with 19 bases spanning the gap. Germline V gene data show CDR1 as SGHNT and CDR2 as YYREEE (reference sequence). The CDR3 extends over 15 amino acids. The CDR3 spells CASSLPGARTMGYTF. The CDR3 region has the DNA TGTGCCAGCAGCTTACCTGGCGCCCGTACTATGGGCTACACCTTC.